This is a list of T cell receptor beta chains from one sample in a study of vaccination and CD4 T cells after COVID-19. MiXCR, run by TCRdb on the PCR reads, gives a single entry per CDR3 protein. The table shows 6,500 to 8,500 distinct CDR3 sequences, with 50% to 65% occurring only once. Which antigens these TCRs recognize remains unknown. Sequencing was done on a sample of CD4+ T cells from blood, cultured in vitro. These receptors were obtained from a human donor who had recovered from COVID-19. Each CDR3 is given with its conserved first and last residue. Fields, in order: V gene, J gene, D gene, clone size, CDR3 DNA, CDR3 protein. A D gene is named only where the DNA matches it firmly. The size of a clone is reported for some rows only, either as once, few or many, or as a class for expanded clones.

>TRBV11-3|TRBJ2-2|TRBD1|NA
TGTGCCAGCCCTAGGGGGGGCACCGGGACAGGGGCCGGGGAGCTGTTTTTT
CASPRGGTGTGAGELFF
>TRBV6-1|TRBJ2-1|NA|NA
TGTGCCAGCAGTGAAATGCGGTATGAGCAGTTCTTC
CASSEMRYEQFF
>TRBV7-2|TRBJ1-2|NA|NA
TGTGCCAGCAGCCTCAACAGCCCACGTCGCTACACCTTC
CASSLNSPRRYTF
>TRBV11-2|TRBJ1-2|NA|NA
TGTGCCAGCGCCAGAGGGGGAAGGACCCGGGGCTACACCTTC
CASARGGRTRGYTF
>TRBV19|TRBJ2-3|TRBD2|NA
TGTGCCAGTAGTCCCGGGACTAGCGCGGATACGCAGTATTTT
CASSPGTSADTQYF
>TRBV6-5|TRBJ2-7|NA|NA
TGTGCCAGCAGTCACTGGGACGGCCCCTACGAGCAGTACTTC
CASSHWDGPYEQYF
>TRBV20-1|TRBJ1-5|TRBD1|few
TGCAGTTCCTCGCCGGACAGGCGATACAATCAGCCCCAGCATTTT
CSSSPDRRYNQPQHF
>TRBV10-3|TRBJ2-5|TRBD2|NA
TGTGCCATCAGCCCGGGACTAGCGGGGGAGACCCAGTACTTC
CAISPGLAGETQYF
>TRBV2|TRBJ1-1|TRBD1|NA
TGTGCCAGCACCCGGACAGGGTCTGAAGCTTTCTTT
CASTRTGSEAFF
>TRBV19|TRBJ2-5|TRBD1|NA
TGTGCCAGTAGTTCACAGGGGGTAGAGACCCAGTACTTC
CASSSQGVETQYF
>TRBV7-2|TRBJ2-1|NA|few
TGTGCCAGCAGCTTGGTTAGACAGCACAATGAGCAGTTCTTC
CASSLVRQHNEQFF
>TRBV11-3|TRBJ2-5|TRBD1|NA
TGTGCCAGCAGCACCCCGACAGGGCCGGCGACCCAGTACTTC
CASSTPTGPATQYF
>TRBV7-3|TRBJ2-7|TRBD2|NA
TGTGCCAGCAGCCGTAGCGGGGGGCCCTTTAGCGAGCAGTACTTC
CASSRSGGPFSEQYF
>TRBV6-1|TRBJ2-2|NA|NA
TGTGCCATCAGTGGAGCGAGTCAGGGAAGCACCGGGGAGCTGTTTTTT
CAISGASQGSTGELFF
>TRBV12-3/TRBV12-4|TRBJ2-7|NA|NA
TGTGCCAGCACTTACCCCAACCGGGACGAGCAGTACTTC
CASTYPNRDEQYF
>TRBV7-8|TRBJ2-5|TRBD2|NA
TGTGCCAGCAGCCACAACTCCCAACTAGCGGGAGGAGAGACCCAGTACTTC
CASSHNSQLAGGETQYF
>TRBV11-2|TRBJ2-3|TRBD2|NA
TGTGCCAGCAGCTGGACCTTGTCGCGGGGGGCATTAGCAGATACGCAGTATTTT
CASSWTLSRGALADTQYF
>TRBV12-3/TRBV12-4|TRBJ1-6|NA|few
TGTGCCAGCAGTTTAGCGCGGGAGGGGCCAGGAGTGGCCCTCCACTTT
CASSLAREGPGVALHF
>TRBV27|TRBJ2-3|NA|few
TGTGCCAGCAGTTTCCGGCGGGTATTCCTCACAGATACGCAGTATTTT
CASSFRRVFLTDTQYF
>TRBV7-8|TRBJ2-3|TRBD1|NA
TGTGCCAGCAGCCCAGGGACAGGGTGGACAGATACGCAGTATTTT
CASSPGTGWTDTQYF